These 14 T cell receptor beta chains came from one sample sequenced in a study of shared clonotypes between healthy human individuals. CD45RO-negative, CCR7-selected cells formed the naive CD8 fraction, which excluded terminally differentiated effector memory CD45RA+ cells. Data came from immunoSEQ multiplex PCR; TCRdb stores just in-frame clones and leaves some out. Of about 1,900,000 clones listed, about 95% were seen once; the top ten hold more than 0.95%. The sequenced sample was naive CD8+ T cells sorted from blood. The receptors were gathered from a young man in good health.

The chain recombines TRBV6-5 with TRBJ2-7, with no clear D. Trimming shortened V by 5 bases and J by 2 bases, and 10 bases separated the two germline ends. CDR3 length equals 13 residues. The germline V gene has CDR1 MNHEY and CDR2 SVGAGI. This CDR3 is CASSVGPPYEQYF. CDR3 DNA sequence: TGTGCCAGCAGTGTAGGGCCCCCCTACGAGCAGTACTTC.

About this clone itself: This sample includes further DNA sequences coding for the same CDR3. This chain links TRBV27 with TRBJ2-7, with D hard to call. V was trimmed by 2 bases and J by 3 bases, leaving 8 bases between them. CDR3 length: 13 amino acids. CDR1 is MNHEY and CDR2 is SMNVEV in the germline V gene (reference sequence). The CDR3 DNA follows: TGTGCCAGCAGTTTAGCGGCCTACTACGAGCAGTACTTC. The encoded protein is CASSLAAYYEQYF.

This rearrangement joins TRBV6-5 to TRBJ2-6, with D tentatively TRBD1 (5 bases). Looked up from germline, CDR1 is MNHEY and CDR2 is SVGAGI. The CDR3 extends over 15 amino acids. V dropped 6 bases and J dropped 2 bases, with 11 bases sitting between them. The CDR3 DNA sequence: TGTGCCAGCAGATCGCAGGGTACTGGGGCCAACGTCCTGACTTTC. Protein sequence: CASRSQGTGANVLTF.

The chain is built from TRBV14 and TRBJ2-1; the D is unclear. There are 14 residues in the CDR3. Trimming removed 0 bases at V and 0 bases at J, with 3 bases between. Germline V CDR1 and CDR2: SGHDN, FVKESK. The CDR3 DNA reads as TGTGCCAGCAGCCAAGATCCCTCCTACAATGAGCAGTTCTTC. Translated, it gives CASSQDPSYNEQFF.

The chain employs TRBV6-5 and TRBJ1-1, with D possibly being TRBD1 (6 bases). The CDR3 extends over 13 amino acids. Germline V lookup: CDR1 MNHEY, CDR2 SVGAGI. The V gene lost 8 bases and the J gene lost 7 bases, with 17 bases spanning the gap. The CDR3 here is CASEGIRGVEAFF. The CDR3 coding sequence is TGTGCCAGCGAGGGGATAAGGGGGGTTGAAGCTTTCTTT.

This clone was detected once. Within the sample, other DNA sequences also encode this same CDR3. This chain connects TRBV9 to TRBJ2-3, with TRBD2 matching 12 bases. J lost 2 bases, V lost 3 bases, and 4 bases had no gene match. Germline assignment: CDR1 SGDLS and CDR2 YYNGEE. The CDR3 contains 16 residues. Here the CDR3 reads CASSALAGGPTDTQYF. The CDR3 DNA follows: TGTGCCAGCAGCGCTCTAGCGGGGGGGCCCACAGATACGCAGTATTTT.

A remark on this clone: This sample also contains other DNA sequences that code for the same CDR3. The V and J genes are TRBV5-4 and TRBJ2-1; 8 bases map to TRBD2. This CDR3 contains 13 residues. V lost 3 bases, J lost 9 bases, and 5 bases stayed unmatched. The germline V gene has CDR1 SGHNT and CDR2 YYREEE (reference sequence). The CDR3 coding sequence is TGTGCCAGCAGCTCCACTAGCGGAGGTGAGCAGTTCTTC. Translation: CASSSTSGGEQFF.

Notes on this clone: Different DNA sequences within this sample yield the same CDR3. The chain couples TRBV10-3 to TRBJ2-7; tentatively, D is TRBD1 (6 bases). The CDR3 has 13 amino acids. The germline CDR1 and CDR2 sequences are ENHRY and SYGVKD. V lost 6 bases and J 1 base, leaving 10 bases between the germline ends. The CDR3 loop reads CAIRATGSYEQYF. CDR3 nucleotides: TGTGCCATCAGAGCCACAGGGTCCTACGAGCAGTACTTC.

Note on this clone: This sample includes further DNA sequences coding for the same CDR3. This chain links TRBV7-9 with TRBJ1-1, with D unclear. The ends were cut back, 1 base at V and 2 bases at J, with 11 bases in the middle. Per germline, CDR1 SEHNR and CDR2 FQNEAQ (reference sequence). The CDR3 is 15 amino acids. CDR3 nucleotides: TGTGCCAGCAGCTTAGAGGCAGGAGGAAACACTGAAGCTTTCTTT. Translating gives CASSLEAGGNTEAFF.

The chain is built from TRBV1 and TRBJ2-7; the D call TRBD2 from the table was never checked on the DNA. TRBV1 represents a pseudogene. CDR3 size: 13 residues. DNA of the CDR3: TGCACCAGCAGCTATTTCTCGGGCTACGAGCAGTACTTC. Translated, it gives CTSSYFSGYEQYF.

This clone was picked up one time. The chain carries TRBV11-2 and TRBJ1-6; D is uncertain. There are 15 residues in the CDR3. Trimming removed 1 base from V and 10 bases from J, with 14 bases in between. The germline CDR1 and CDR2 sequences are SGHAT and FQNNGV. CDR3 amino acids: CASSLVSGRISPLHF. CDR3 DNA sequence: TGTGCCAGCAGCTTAGTGTCGGGCAGGATCTCACCCCTCCACTTT.

This clone was detected once. V is TRBV7-2 and J is TRBJ2-7; D possibly corresponds to TRBD2 (7 bases). Trimming left V 5 bases short and J 0 bases short, with 23 bases between. CDR1 is SGHTA and CDR2 is FQGNSA in the germline V gene. This CDR3 is built from 18 residues. The DNA of the CDR3 is TGTGCCAGCAGCCGGCGGGTAAGCGGGACAATCTACTCCTACGAGCAGTACTTC. Its protein product is CASSRRVSGTIYSYEQYF.

Comments on this clone: Other DNA sequences of this sample code for an identical CDR3. The chain joins TRBV27 to TRBJ2-7; the match to TRBD1 covers 11 bases. The J segment lost 5 bases and the V segment lost 8 bases, leaving 5 bases of the junction unmatched. This CDR3 is 13 amino acids long. Germline lookup yields CDR1 MNHEY and CDR2 SMNVEV (reference sequence). The CDR3 DNA is TGTGCCAGCCGGGGACAGGGGGTTGACGAGCAGTACTTC. Protein sequence: CASRGQGVDEQYF.

The rearrangement joins TRBV30 to TRBJ1-1, with a possible D match to TRBD1 (5 bases). The CDR3 runs to 13 residues. CDR1 GTSNPN and CDR2 SVGIG come from the germline V gene (reference sequence). Deletions cut 2 bases from V and 5 bases from J, with 12 bases between. CDR3 residues: CAWSLSEGTEAFF. The CDR3 nucleotides read TGTGCCTGGAGTTTATCGGAGGGGACTGAAGCTTTCTTT. Supplemented by reference TRBV30 and TRBJ1-1, the full variable domain reads SQTIHQWPATLVQPVGSPLSLECTVEGTSNPNLYWYRQAAGRGLQLLFYSVGIGQISSEVPQNLSASRPQDRQFILSSKKLLLSDSGFYLCAWSLSEGTEAFFGQGTRLTVV.